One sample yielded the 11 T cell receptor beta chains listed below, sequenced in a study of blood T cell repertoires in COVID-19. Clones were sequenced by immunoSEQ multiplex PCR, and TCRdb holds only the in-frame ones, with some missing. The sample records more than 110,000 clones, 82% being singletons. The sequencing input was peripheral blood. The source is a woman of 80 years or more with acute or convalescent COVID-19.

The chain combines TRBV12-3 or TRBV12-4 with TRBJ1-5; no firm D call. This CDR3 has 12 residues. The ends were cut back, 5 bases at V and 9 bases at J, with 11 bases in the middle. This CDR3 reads CASSQLSGPQHF. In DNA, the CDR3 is TGTGCCAGCAGTCAACTGAGCGGGCCCCAGCATTTT.

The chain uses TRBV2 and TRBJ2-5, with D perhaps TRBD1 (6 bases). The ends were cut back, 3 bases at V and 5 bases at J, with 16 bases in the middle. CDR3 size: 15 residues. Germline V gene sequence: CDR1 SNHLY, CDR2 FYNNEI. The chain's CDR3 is CASSEVFGGAETQYF. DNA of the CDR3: TGTGCCAGCAGTGAGGTGTTTGGGGGCGCGGAGACCCAGTACTTC.

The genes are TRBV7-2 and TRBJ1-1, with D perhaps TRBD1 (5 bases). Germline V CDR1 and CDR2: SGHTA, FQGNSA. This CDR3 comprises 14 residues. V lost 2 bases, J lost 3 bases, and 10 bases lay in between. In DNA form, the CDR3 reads TGTGCCAGCAGCTTACGCTTAGGGGACACTGAAGCTTTCTTT. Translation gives CASSLRLGDTEAFF.

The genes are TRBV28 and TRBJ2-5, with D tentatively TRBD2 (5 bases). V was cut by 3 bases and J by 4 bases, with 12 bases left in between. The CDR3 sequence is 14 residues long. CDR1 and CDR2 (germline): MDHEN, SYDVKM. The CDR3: CASSFERVGETQYF. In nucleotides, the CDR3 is TGTGCCAGCAGTTTTGAGAGGGTGGGAGAGACCCAGTACTTC.

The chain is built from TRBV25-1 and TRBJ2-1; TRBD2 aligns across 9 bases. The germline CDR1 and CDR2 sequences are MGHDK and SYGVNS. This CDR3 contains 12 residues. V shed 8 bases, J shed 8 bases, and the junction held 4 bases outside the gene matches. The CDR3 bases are TGTGCCAGCCGGTTAGCGGGAGATGAGCAGTTCTTC. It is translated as CASRLAGDEQFF.

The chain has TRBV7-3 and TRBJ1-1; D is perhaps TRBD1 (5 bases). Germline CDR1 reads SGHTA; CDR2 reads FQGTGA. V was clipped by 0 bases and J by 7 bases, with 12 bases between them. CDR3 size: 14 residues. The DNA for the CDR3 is TGTGCCAGCAGCTTAACGTTAGGGGCCGGTGAAGCTTTCTTT. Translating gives CASSLTLGAGEAFF. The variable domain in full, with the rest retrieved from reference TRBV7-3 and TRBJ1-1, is GAGVSQTPSNKVTEKGKYVELRCDPISGHTALYWYRQSLGQGPEFLIYFQGTGAADDSGLPNDRFFAVRPEGSVSTLKIQRTERGDSAVYLCASSLTLGAGEAFFGQGTRLTVV.

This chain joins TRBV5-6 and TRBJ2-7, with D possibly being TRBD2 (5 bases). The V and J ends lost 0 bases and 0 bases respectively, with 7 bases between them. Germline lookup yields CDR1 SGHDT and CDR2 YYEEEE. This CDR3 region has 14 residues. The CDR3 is CASSLVEGSYEQYF. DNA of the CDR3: TGTGCCAGCAGCTTGGTAGAGGGCTCCTACGAGCAGTACTTC.

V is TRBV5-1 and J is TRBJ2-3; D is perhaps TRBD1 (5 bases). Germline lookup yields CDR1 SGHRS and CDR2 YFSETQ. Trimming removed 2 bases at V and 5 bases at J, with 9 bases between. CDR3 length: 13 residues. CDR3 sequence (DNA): TGCGCCAGCAGCTTCTGGGGCAGAGATACGCAGTATTTT. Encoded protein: CASSFWGRDTQYF.

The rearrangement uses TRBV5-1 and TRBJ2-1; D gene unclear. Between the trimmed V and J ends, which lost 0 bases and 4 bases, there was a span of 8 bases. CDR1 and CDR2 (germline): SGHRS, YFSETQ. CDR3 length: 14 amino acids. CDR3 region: CASSLAAGYNEQFF. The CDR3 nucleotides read TGCGCCAGCAGCTTGGCCGCAGGATACAATGAGCAGTTCTTC.

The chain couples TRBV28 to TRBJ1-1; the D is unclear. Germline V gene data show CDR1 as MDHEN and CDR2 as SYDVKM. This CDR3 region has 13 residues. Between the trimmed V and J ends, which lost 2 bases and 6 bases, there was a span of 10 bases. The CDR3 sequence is CASSLAGGAEAFF. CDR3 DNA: TGTGCCAGCAGTTTAGCGGGTGGTGCTGAAGCTTTCTTT. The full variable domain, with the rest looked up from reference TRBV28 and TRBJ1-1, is DVKVTQSSRYLVKRTGEKVFLECVQDMDHENMFWYRQDPGLGLRLIYFSYDVKMKEKGDIPEGYSVSREKKERFSLILESASTNQTSMYLCASSLAGGAEAFFGQGTRLTVV.

The CDR3 loop is CASSLDRSSGGYEQYF. As DNA, the CDR3 is TGTGCCAGCAGCTTAGACCGCTCTAGCGGGGGGTACGAGCAGTACTTC. The V call is TRBV7-8, the J call TRBJ2-7, with TRBD2 identical over 11 bases. This CDR3 contains 16 residues. Per germline, CDR1 SGHVS and CDR2 FQNEAQ. V lost 1 base to trimming and J lost 4 bases; unmatched junction nucleotides: 6.